This TCR beta chain is drawn from a study of low-dose radiotherapy and immunotherapy resistance in tumors (dated 2022 in TCRdb). With regard to the full study: In Cohort 1, each fraction delivered 0.5 Gy every 2 weeks, and the prescribed total PTV dose was 6.5 Gy. For Cohort 2, the dose was 1 Gy per fraction given every two weeks, adding up to 13 Gy in total across 26 weeks. Nivolumab was administered intravenously as a 240 mg flat dose every two weeks, and ipilimumab was administered intravenously at 1 mg/kg every six weeks. Every two weeks, patients got intravenous cyclophosphamide at 200 mg/m2, given one day ahead of each radiation and immunotherapy administration. Starting on cycle 1 day 1, patients took 300 mg of aspirin by mouth once a day for four cycles. Randomization of trial participants into treatment groups was not performed. Eight patients were included in the translational analysis: three from the first dose cohort and the first five from the second dose cohort.

Sequences SQVTM (CDR1) and ANQGSEA (CDR2) are obtained from the germline V gene. V and J are truncated by 4 bases and 5 bases respectively, leaving an intervening sequence of 12 bases. Spanning cysteine to phenylalanine, the CDR3 consists of 12 amino acids. Of the read, only the CDR3 DNA is kept; its 36 bases are in frame from base 1. Taken with the paper, the label for time point translates to: before trial treatment. The donors took part in RACIN, a single-arm, phase I, dose-escalation trial that combined nivolumab, ipilimumab, aspirin, low-dose cyclophosphamide and low-dose radiotherapy. Patients with advanced, TIL-negative solid tumors were considered eligible. Superscript III and a set of TRAV- and TRBV-specific primers were used to synthesize first-strand cDNA, so that both TCRalpha and TCRbeta chains were covered. TCRs were amplified for about 19 PCR cycles with Phusion, using a constant-region primer paired with the adapter attached to the V primers. Isolated mRNA was amplified with the MessageAmp II aRNA Amplification Kit, using an approximately 15-hour in vitro transcription at 37°C. The Dynabeads mRNA DIRECT Purification Kit was used to isolate the mRNA for TCR sequencing. A second approximately 23-cycle Phusion PCR added indexed Illumina adapters, and products were purified with AMPure XP beads. TCRalpha and TCRbeta libraries were deep-sequenced on an Illumina MiniSeq instrument. Under the source paper's analysis protocol: Using custom Perl scripts, TCR sequences that encoded the same protein were pooled, out-of-frame sequences were dropped, and the abundance of each clonotype was calculated. TCR sequences supported by only a single read were excluded from analysis. The metrics used to describe the repertoires included Shannon entropy, Gini index, clonality, richness, and the frequency of TCRs shared between repertoires. TCRdb passed the public sequencing reads through fastp at Q25 and MiXCR, retaining productive beta sequences. Rows are combined by CDR3 protein, so each entry shows the most common genes and DNA. The V and J calls come from TCRdb's annotation, not from the publication. The sample table shows fewer than 95,000 distinct CDR3 sequences, and under 9.5% are seen once. The ten largest clones take up 1% of the sample.

Of note for this clonotype: The antigen it binds to is not known. No much larger clone exists at a distance of one base, and base qualities are not known.

The rearrangement combines TRBV29-1 with TRBJ2-7, with the D segment identity uncertain. The sample here was PBMCs, taken before treatment. This clonotype was obtained from a male donor with prostate cancer. The DNA is TGCAGCGTTGGGTCCAGGTTCGACGAGCAGTACTTC. Its protein is CSVGSRFDEQYF.